Listed here is a single T cell receptor (beta chain). The sample is drawn from a study of CD8+ T cells in alopecia areata. Treatment described: oral pan-JAK inhibitor, 5-10 mg twice daily. The sequencing template was cDNA reverse transcribed from extracted RNA. Profiled with immunoSEQ multiplex PCR; TCRdb holds only in-frame clones, not every one. The table has 100,000 to 150,000 clones, 60% to 65% seen once. CDR1 and CDR2 (germline): SGHAT, FQDESV (reference sequence). The CDR3 has 12 residues. Trimming stripped 1 base from V and 4 bases from J, with 3 bases between. The clonotype comes from a human donor with alopecia areata. The sequencing here drew on CD4+ T cells sorted from blood, taken at week 4, from a patient treated with tofacitinib. The chain links TRBV11-1 to TRBJ2-3; D not resolved. The CDR3 sequence: CASSLGPDTQYF. CDR3 in DNA: TGTGCCAGCAGCTTAGGCCCAGATACGCAGTATTTT.